These T cell receptor beta chains were read from a single sample in a study of long-term antiretroviral therapy in people with HIV. The method was immunoSEQ multiplex PCR; TCRdb's version includes in-frame clones alone and lacks a portion of them. The profile shows 20,000 to 30,000 clones, just over 85% of them singletons. The sample consisted of unsorted PBMCs, taken more than 4.3 years after starting antiretroviral therapy. The receptors were sampled from a man under 40 with HIV. The CDR3 runs from the conserved cysteine through the conserved F or W. A D gene is named only where the DNA matches it firmly. Clone size, where shown, is once, few, many, or a class for clones that have expanded.

cdr3_nt cdr3_aa v_call cdr3_length d_call clone_size j_call
TGCAGCGTTGGCGAGCCGGCCTACGAGCAGTACTTC CSVGEPAYEQYF TRBV29-1 12 NA NA TRBJ2-7
TGTGCCAGTAGTATTATATGGGGTACTAATGAAAAACTGTTTTTT CASSIIWGTNEKLFF TRBV19 15 NA NA TRBJ1-4
TGTGCCAGCAGCGTCGACAGGGGGCTTTTAGATACGCAGTATTTT CASSVDRGLLDTQYF TRBV9 15 TRBD1 NA TRBJ2-3
TGTGCCAGTAGCTACCCAAAGACAGGGGCCAACACTGAAGCTTTCTTT CASSYPKTGANTEAFF TRBV19 16 TRBD1 once TRBJ1-1
TGTGCCAGCAGCGCCGGGACAGAACGGGAGCAGTTCTTC CASSAGTEREQFF TRBV9 13 TRBD1 NA TRBJ2-1
TGTGCCAGCAGCCCCCCTTACGGGGAGAAACTGTTTTTT CASSPPYGEKLFF TRBV6-6 13 NA NA TRBJ1-4
TGCAGCGTTCGAGGGGCCCCCTCCCTTACTAGCACAGATACGCAGTATTTT CSVRGAPSLTSTDTQYF TRBV29-1 17 NA NA TRBJ2-3
TGTGCCAGCAGCGCACAGGGTAGGTACGAGCAGTACTTC CASSAQGRYEQYF TRBV7-2 13 NA NA TRBJ2-7
TGTGCCACCAGCAGAGATCGGCCCACAGATACGCAGTATTTT CATSRDRPTDTQYF TRBV15 14 NA NA TRBJ2-3
TGCGCCAGCAGCCAGGGATTAGACAGCCCTAATAAGTACTTC CASSQGLDSPNKYF TRBV4-3 14 NA NA TRBJ2-7
TGTGCCAGCAGTTCTTTTAGGACAGGACCCTCCTACGAGCAGTACTTC CASSSFRTGPSYEQYF TRBV25-1 16 TRBD1 few TRBJ2-7
TGTGCCAGCAGCTTAGATCATGGAACAGCAAACACTGAAGCTTTCTTT CASSLDHGTANTEAFF TRBV11-2 16 NA NA TRBJ1-1
TGTGCCAGCAGTTACCCGTTGACAGGCCCCGGACTCCACTTT CASSYPLTGPGLHF TRBV6-6 14 NA once TRBJ1-6
TGTGCCAGCAGCTTGGCCGGAACTTCCTACGAGCAGTACTTC CASSLAGTSYEQYF TRBV5-4 14 NA NA TRBJ2-7
TGTGCCTGGAGTGTCGCCGCCTCGCGAAACACCATATATTTT CAWSVAASRNTIYF TRBV30 14 NA once TRBJ1-3
TGTGCCAGCAGGCCCACAGGGGTCGGTGGCTACACCTTC CASRPTGVGGYTF TRBV6-1 13 TRBD1 NA TRBJ1-2
TGCGCCAGCAGCTTGGTGGGTGGTAGGCTAGTCGGCAATGAGCAGTTCTTC CASSLVGGRLVGNEQFF TRBV5-1 17 NA NA TRBJ2-1
TGTGCCATCAGGGCGCGGGAGTTCTACGAGCAGTACTTC CAIRAREFYEQYF TRBV10-3 13 TRBD2 NA TRBJ2-7
TGTGCCACCAGCAGAGATACAGGGACCGGCTCCTACGAGCAGTACTTC CATSRDTGTGSYEQYF TRBV15 16 NA NA TRBJ2-7
TGTGCCAGCAGTGGAAGGACTAGCACAGATACGCAGTATTTT CASSGRTSTDTQYF TRBV2 14 NA NA TRBJ2-3
TGTGCCAGCAGCTCCCACCGGGACAGGGAGTCCGGGGAGCTGTTTTTT CASSSHRDRESGELFF TRBV7-3 16 TRBD1 NA TRBJ2-2
TGTGCCAGCAGCCCCCTCGCGTACGAGCAGTACTTC CASSPLAYEQYF TRBV7-9 12 NA once TRBJ2-7
TGTGCCAGCAGCTTAAATCCCACCGAGCAGTTCTTC CASSLNPTEQFF TRBV7-3 12 NA once TRBJ2-1
TGTGCCAGCAGTACTGTAGGGGGCGCAGTGGAGCTGTTTTTT CASSTVGGAVELFF TRBV6-5 14 TRBD1 NA TRBJ2-2
TGTGCCAGCAGCGTCTCCGGGGGGCCCCAGCATTTT CASSVSGGPQHF TRBV4-2 12 NA NA TRBJ1-5
TGTGCCAGCAGCACATGGACGGACAGGTTCTCTGGGGCCAACGTCCTGACTTTC CASSTWTDRFSGANVLTF TRBV7-8 18 TRBD1 NA TRBJ2-6
TGCAGCGTCCGGACTGGGCCCGATGAGCAGTTCTTC CSVRTGPDEQFF TRBV29-1 12 NA NA TRBJ2-1
TGTGCCAGCTCACCATCGGTCAGGGACACTGAAGCTTTCTTT CASSPSVRDTEAFF TRBV18 14 NA NA TRBJ1-1
TGTGCCAGCAGCTTAGCGGCCTTTTACGAGCAGTACTTC CASSLAAFYEQYF TRBV7-6 13 NA once TRBJ2-7
TGTGCCATCAGTGGGCGGGAGGATACCGGGGAGCTGTTTTTT CAISGREDTGELFF TRBV10-3 14 TRBD2 NA TRBJ2-2